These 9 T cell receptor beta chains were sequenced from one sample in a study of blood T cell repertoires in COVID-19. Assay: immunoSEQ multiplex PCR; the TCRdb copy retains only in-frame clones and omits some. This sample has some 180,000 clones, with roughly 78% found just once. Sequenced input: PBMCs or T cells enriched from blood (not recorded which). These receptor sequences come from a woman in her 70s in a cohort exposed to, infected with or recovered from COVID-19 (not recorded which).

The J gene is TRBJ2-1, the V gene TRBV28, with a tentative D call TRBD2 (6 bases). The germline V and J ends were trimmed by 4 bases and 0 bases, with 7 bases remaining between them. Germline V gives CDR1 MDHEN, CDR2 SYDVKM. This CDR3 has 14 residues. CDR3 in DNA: TGTGCCAGCAGTTCCGGGAGCTCCTACAATGAGCAGTTCTTC. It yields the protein CASSSGSSYNEQFF.

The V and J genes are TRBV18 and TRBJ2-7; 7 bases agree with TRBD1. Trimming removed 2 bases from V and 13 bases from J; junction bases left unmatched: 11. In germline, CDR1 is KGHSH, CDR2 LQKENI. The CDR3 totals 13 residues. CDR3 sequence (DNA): TGTGCCAGCTCACCAGGCGGTGGACAGGACCAATACTTC. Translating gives CASSPGGGQDQYF.

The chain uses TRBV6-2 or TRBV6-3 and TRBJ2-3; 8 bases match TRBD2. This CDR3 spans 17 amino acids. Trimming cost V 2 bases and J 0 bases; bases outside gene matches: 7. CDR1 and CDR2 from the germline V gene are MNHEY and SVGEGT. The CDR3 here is CASSYPASGFSTDTQYF. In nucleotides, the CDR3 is TGTGCCAGCAGTTACCCGGCTAGCGGGTTTAGCACAGATACGCAGTATTTT.

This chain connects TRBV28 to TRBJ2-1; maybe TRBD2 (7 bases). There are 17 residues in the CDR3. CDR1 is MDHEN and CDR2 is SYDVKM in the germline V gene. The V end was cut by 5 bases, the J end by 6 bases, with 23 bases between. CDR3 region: CASSPSQGRSGGNEQFF. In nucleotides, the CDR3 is TGTGCCAGCAGTCCTTCGCAGGGGCGGTCGGGGGGCAATGAGCAGTTCTTC.

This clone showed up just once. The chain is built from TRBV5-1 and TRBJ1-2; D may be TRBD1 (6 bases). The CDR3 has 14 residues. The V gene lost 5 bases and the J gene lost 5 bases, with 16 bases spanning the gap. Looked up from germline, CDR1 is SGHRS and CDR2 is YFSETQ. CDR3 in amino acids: CASRDGGISYGYTF. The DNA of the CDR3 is TGCGCCAGCAGGGATGGGGGCATCTCGTATGGCTACACCTTC.

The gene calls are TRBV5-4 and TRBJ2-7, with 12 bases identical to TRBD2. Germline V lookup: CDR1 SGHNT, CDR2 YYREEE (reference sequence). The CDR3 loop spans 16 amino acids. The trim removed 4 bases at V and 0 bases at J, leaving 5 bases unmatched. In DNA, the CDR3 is TGTGCCAGCAGCGGCGGACTAGCGGGGCCCTCCTACGAGCAGTACTTC. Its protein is CASSGGLAGPSYEQYF.

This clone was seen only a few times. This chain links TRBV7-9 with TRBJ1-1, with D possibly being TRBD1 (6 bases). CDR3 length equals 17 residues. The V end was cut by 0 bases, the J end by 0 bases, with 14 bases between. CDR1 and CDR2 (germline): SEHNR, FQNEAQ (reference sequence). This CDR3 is CASSLAGTGNLNTEAFF. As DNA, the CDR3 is TGTGCCAGCAGCTTAGCGGGCACAGGGAATTTGAACACTGAAGCTTTCTTT.

The chain's CDR3 is CASSLLQGSTGELFF. CDR3 bases: TGTGCCAGCAGCTTACTCCAGGGGAGCACCGGGGAGCTGTTTTTT. This sequence joins TRBV5-5 and TRBJ2-2; possibly TRBD1 for D (6 bases). The CDR3 runs to 15 residues. Germline CDR1 SGHKS, CDR2 YYEKEE (reference sequence). Trimming pared 2 bases from V and 4 bases from J, leaving 12 bases between.

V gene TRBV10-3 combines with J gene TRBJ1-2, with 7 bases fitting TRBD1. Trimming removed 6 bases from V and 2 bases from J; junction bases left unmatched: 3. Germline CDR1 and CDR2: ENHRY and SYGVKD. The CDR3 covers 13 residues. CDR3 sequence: CAIRGDSNYGYTF. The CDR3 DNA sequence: TGTGCCATCAGAGGGGACAGCAACTATGGCTACACCTTC.